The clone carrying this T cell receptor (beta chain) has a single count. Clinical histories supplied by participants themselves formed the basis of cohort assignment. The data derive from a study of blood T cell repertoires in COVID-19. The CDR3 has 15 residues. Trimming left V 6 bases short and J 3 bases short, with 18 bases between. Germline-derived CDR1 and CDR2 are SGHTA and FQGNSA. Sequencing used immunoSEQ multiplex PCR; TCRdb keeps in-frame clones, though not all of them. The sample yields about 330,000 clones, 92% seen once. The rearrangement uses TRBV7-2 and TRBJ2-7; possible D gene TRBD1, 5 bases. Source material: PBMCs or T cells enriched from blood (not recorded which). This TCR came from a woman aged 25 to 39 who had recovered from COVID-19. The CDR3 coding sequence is TGTGCCAGCAGACAGGACACCGGGTCCCTCTACGAGCAGTACTTC. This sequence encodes CASRQDTGSLYEQYF.